The present entry profiles one TCR beta chain with its context. Primed by a sample-barcoded 5' primer and a J-beta primer mix, a second PCR proceeded for about 6 to 11 cycles. Every sample produced at least 2.5 million CDR3-containing paired-end reads. TCRdb passed the 5' RACE reads through MiXCR, listing each CDR3 protein once. Of 1.5 million or so distinct CDR3 sequences in the sample, about 40% were seen once. This record belongs to a study of blood T cells in healthy people across ages. The CDR3 contains 17 residues. V shed 7 bases and J 8 bases; nucleotides not matched to a gene: 15. The chain uses TRBV12-3 or TRBV12-4 and TRBJ1-6, with 9 bases lining up with TRBD1. Sequenced sample: blood. The clonotype comes from a woman younger than 35 in good health. CDR3 coding DNA: TGTGCCAGCATCTCCGGGACAGGGATTTTTTTAGATTCACCCCTCCACTTT. Encoded protein: CASISGTGIFLDSPLHF.